This record concerns one T cell receptor (beta chain) sequence. V lost 6 bases, J lost 0 bases, and 5 bases stayed unmatched. CDR3 size: 16 residues. Germline V gene sequence: CDR1 LNHDA, CDR2 SQIVND (reference sequence). This sample is part of a study of siplizumab effects on memory and regulatory T cells. Data came from immunoSEQ multiplex PCR; TCRdb stores just in-frame clones and leaves some out. Of some 97,000 clones detected, around 92% appear once; the ten largest clones hold around 2.6%. The clonotype was recovered from a human donor in good health. Some clones in this sample may be carry-over from other donors' samples. The chain uses TRBV19 and TRBJ2-2; 9 bases agree with TRBD2. The specimen was CD4+ T cells sorted from blood. CDR3 amino acids: CASRPSGKTNTGELFF. As DNA, the CDR3 is TGTGCCAGTAGACCTAGCGGGAAAACGAACACCGGGGAGCTGTTTTTT.